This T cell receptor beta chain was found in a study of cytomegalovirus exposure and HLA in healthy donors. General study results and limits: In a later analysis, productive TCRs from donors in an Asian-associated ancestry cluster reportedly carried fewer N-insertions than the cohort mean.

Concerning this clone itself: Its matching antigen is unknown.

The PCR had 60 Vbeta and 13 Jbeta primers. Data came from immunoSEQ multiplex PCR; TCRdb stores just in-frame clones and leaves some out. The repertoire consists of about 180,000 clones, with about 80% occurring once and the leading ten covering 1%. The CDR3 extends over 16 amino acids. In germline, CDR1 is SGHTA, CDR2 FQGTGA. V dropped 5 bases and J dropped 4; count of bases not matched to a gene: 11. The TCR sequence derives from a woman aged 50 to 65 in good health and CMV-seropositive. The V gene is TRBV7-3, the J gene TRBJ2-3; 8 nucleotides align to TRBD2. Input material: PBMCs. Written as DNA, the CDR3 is TGTGCCAGCAGCCCATCTCAGCGGGGGCGGGCAGATACGCAGTATTTT. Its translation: CASSPSQRGRADTQYF. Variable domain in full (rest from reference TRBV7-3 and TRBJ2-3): GAGVSQTPSNKVTEKGKYVELRCDPISGHTALYWYRQSLGQGPEFLIYFQGTGAADDSGLPNDRFFAVRPEGSVSTLKIQRTERGDSAVYLCASSPSQRGRADTQYFGPGTRLTVL.